These T cell receptor beta chains were read from a single sample in a study of CD4+ T cells in melanoma. The repertoire was sequenced with immunoSEQ multiplex PCR; TCRdb's copy has only in-frame clones and lacks some. Of 11,000 or so clones in the sample, over 60% were seen once. The specimen was cells from a culture (not recorded whether cultured in vitro). These receptors originate from a human donor with melanoma. CDR3s include the opening cysteine and the closing phenylalanine or tryptophan. D genes are given only for firm matches. Expanded clones are given a class, and other clones once, few, many or no size at all.

-	13	TRBV10-1	-	TRBJ2-1	CASSLQGFDEQFF	TGCGCCAGCAGCTTGCAGGGGTTCGATGAGCAGTTCTTC
-	16	TRBV10-3	TRBD2	TRBJ2-1	CAIRESSGGAYNEQFF	TGTGCCATCAGGGAATCTAGCGGGGGGGCCTACAATGAGCAGTTCTTC
-	16	TRBV30	-	TRBJ2-3	CAWSFNPSLASDTQYF	TGTGCCTGGAGCTTCAACCCCTCACTAGCATCAGATACGCAGTATTTT
-	13	TRBV6-4	TRBD1	TRBJ1-5	CASGTGGNQPQHF	TGTGCCAGTGGTACAGGGGGCAATCAGCCCCAGCATTTT
-	13	TRBV7-8	-	TRBJ1-1	CASSPRDTSEAFF	TGTGCCAGCAGCCCCCGGGACACTAGCGAAGCTTTCTTT
-	14	TRBV11-2	-	TRBJ1-1	CASSYRQANTEAFF	TGTGCCAGCAGCTACCGACAAGCGAACACTGAAGCTTTCTTT
once	11	TRBV10-3	-	TRBJ1-2	CATKGDRGYTF	TGTGCCACCAAGGGGGATCGAGGCTACACCTTC
-	12	TRBV5-1	-	TRBJ1-1	CASGSGNTEAFF	TGCGCCAGCGGCAGTGGGAACACTGAAGCTTTCTTT
once	16	TRBV11-2	TRBD1	TRBJ1-3	CASSSFGQVPGNTIYF	TGTGCCAGCAGCTCCTTCGGACAGGTTCCCGGAAACACCATATATTTT
-	15	TRBV7-9	TRBD2	TRBJ2-1	CASSLIAGGYNEQFF	TGTGCCAGCAGCTTAATAGCGGGGGGATACAATGAGCAGTTCTTC
-	13	TRBV7-3	-	TRBJ1-5	CASSLARGQPQHF	TGTGCCAGCAGCCTCGCCCGCGGACAGCCCCAGCATTTT
-	15	TRBV5-1	TRBD1	TRBJ2-5	CASSSGTGGAETQYF	TGCGCCAGCAGCTCCGGGACAGGGGGCGCGGAGACCCAGTACTTC
-	13	TRBV10-2	-	TRBJ1-5	CASSTREDQPQHF	TGCGCCAGTTCGACTCGGGAAGATCAGCCCCAGCATTTT
few	13	TRBV9	-	TRBJ1-1	CASSVTFPGEAFF	TGTGCCAGCAGCGTAACATTCCCAGGGGAAGCTTTCTTT
-	13	TRBV29-1	-	TRBJ2-1	CSVEAAHRVEQFF	TGCAGCGTTGAAGCAGCGCATCGGGTTGAGCAGTTCTTC
-	15	TRBV2	TRBD1	TRBJ1-2	CASREKGGRGYGYTF	TGTGCCAGCAGGGAAAAAGGGGGCCGTGGCTATGGCTACACCTTC
-	14	TRBV6-6	-	TRBJ2-7	CASKQGVQTYEQYF	TGTGCCAGCAAACAGGGCGTCCAGACCTACGAGCAGTACTTC
-	21	TRBV21-1	-	TRBJ1-5	CASSKMGGLREPFRPNQPQHF	TGTGCCAGCAGCAAAATGGGGGGACTGAGGGAGCCCTTCCGCCCTAATCAGCCCCAGCATTTT
-	13	TRBV11-3	-	TRBJ2-3	CASSSDRLDTQYF	TGTGCCAGCAGCTCGGACAGACTAGATACGCAGTATTTT
-	16	TRBV30	TRBD2	TRBJ2-1	CAWSVRGSGGANEQFF	TGTGCCTGGAGTGTACGCGGCAGCGGGGGGGCGAATGAGCAGTTCTTC
-	16	TRBV11-2	-	TRBJ1-1	CASSLQFGQKNTEAFF	TGTGCCAGCAGTTTACAATTCGGACAGAAGAACACTGAAGCTTTCTTT
-	16	TRBV21-1	-	TRBJ2-7	CASSSPRSLLREEQYF	TGTGCCAGCAGCAGTCCGCGTTCTCTCCTTCGGGAAGAGCAGTACTTC
-	14	TRBV19	-	TRBJ1-4	CASKSGDSNEKLFF	TGTGCCAGTAAATCAGGCGACTCTAATGAAAAACTGTTTTTT
once	15	TRBV6-6	-	TRBJ1-2	CASSYSGGAAYGYTF	TGTGCCAGCAGTTACTCGGGGGGGGCTGCCTATGGCTACACCTTC
-	13	TRBV7-8	TRBD1	TRBJ1-2	CASSLFEGQALTF	TGTGCCAGCAGCTTATTTGAGGGACAGGCGCTCACCTTC
-	16	TRBV4-2	-	TRBJ1-2	CASSLIGTASNYGYTF	TGTGCCAGCAGCCTAATAGGGACGGCATCTAACTATGGCTACACCTTC
-	13	TRBV29-1	-	TRBJ2-6	CSVEGSGANVLTF	TGCAGCGTTGAAGGTTCTGGGGCCAACGTCCTGACTTTC
-	16	TRBV18	TRBD1	TRBJ1-2	CASSQGTGRHNYGYTF	TGTGCCAGCTCACAAGGGACAGGGCGGCATAACTATGGCTACACCTTC
-	14	TRBV9	-	TRBJ2-2	CASSSQLQRGGLFF	TGTGCCAGCAGCAGCCAACTTCAACGGGGTGGGCTGTTTTTT
few	15	TRBV6-5	TRBD1	TRBJ1-2	CASRPTGTGMFGYTF	TGTGCCAGCAGGCCCACCGGGACAGGGATGTTTGGCTACACCTTC
-	16	TRBV27	TRBD2	TRBJ2-2	CASSFLAGGQSGELFF	TGTGCCAGCAGTTTCTTGGCGGGGGGGCAATCCGGGGAGCTGTTTTTT
-	14	TRBV27	-	TRBJ2-7	CASSPWSREYEQYF	TGTGCCAGCAGTCCGTGGTCTAGAGAATACGAGCAGTACTTC
-	15	TRBV6-5	TRBD1	TRBJ1-2	CASSTPDRGDYGYTF	TGTGCCAGCAGTACCCCGGACAGGGGCGACTATGGCTACACCTTC
-	13	TRBV6-5	-	TRBJ1-6	CASSYALWSPLHF	TGTGCCAGCAGTTACGCCCTTTGGTCACCCCTCCACTTT
-	13	TRBV18	-	TRBJ2-1	CASSPGGHNEQFF	TGTGCCAGCTCACCAGGGGGCCACAATGAGCAGTTCTTC
-	16	TRBV7-3	-	TRBJ1-6	CASSLTGTSGASPLHF	TGTGCCAGCAGCTTAACCGGGACCTCCGGCGCTTCACCCCTCCACTTT
-	15	TRBV18	-	TRBJ2-1	CASSPGGNPNNEQFF	TGTGCCAGCTCACCAGGAGGGAATCCAAACAATGAGCAGTTCTTC
-	14	TRBV6-5	-	TRBJ1-2	CASSPTGFGKGYTF	TGTGCCAGCAGCCCAACAGGGTTTGGTAAAGGCTACACCTTC
-	14	TRBV5-1	-	TRBJ2-2	CAGRRDPYTGELFF	TGCGCCGGTCGCCGGGACCCCTACACCGGGGAGCTGTTTTTT
-	14	TRBV7-9	-	TRBJ1-6	CASSKEQGYSPLHF	TGTGCCAGCAGCAAAGAACAGGGTTATTCACCCCTCCACTTT
-	12	TRBV5-1	TRBD2	TRBJ2-7	CASRTSGDEQYF	TGCGCCAGCAGGACTAGCGGGGACGAGCAGTACTTC
few	14	TRBV19	-	TRBJ1-2	CASSIGTGYYGYTF	TGTGCCAGTAGTATAGGAACAGGGTACTATGGCTACACCTTC
-	15	TRBV4-2	TRBD1	TRBJ1-1	CASSSTRTGETEAFF	TGTGCCAGCAGCTCTACTCGGACAGGGGAAACTGAAGCTTTCTTT
-	18	TRBV5-1	-	TRBJ2-2	CASSLRRQGTMYTGELFF	TGCGCCAGCAGCTTGCGCCGGCAGGGAACGATGTACACCGGGGAGCTGTTTTTT
-	16	TRBV4-1	TRBD1	TRBJ1-1	CASSQILRPGQDLAFF	TGCGCCAGCAGCCAAATCCTTAGACCGGGACAGGACCTGGCTTTCTTT
-	17	TRBV18	-	TRBJ2-5	CASSPRPGGETEETQYF	TGTGCCAGCTCACCCCGACCGGGGGGCGAAACGGAGGAGACCCAGTACTTC
-	15	TRBV11-2	-	TRBJ1-2	CASSLSTWTAYGYTF	TGTGCCAGCAGCTTAAGTACGTGGACAGCGTATGGCTACACCTTC
-	18	TRBV5-5	-	TRBJ1-2	CASSLEIRTLTANYGYTF	TGTGCCAGCAGCTTGGAGATACGAACCCTGACGGCTAACTATGGCTACACCTTC
few	15	TRBV6-5	-	TRBJ2-3	CASSKGLFGTDTQYF	TGTGCCAGCAGTAAAGGGCTGTTCGGTACAGATACGCAGTATTTT
-	16	TRBV4-1	TRBD2	TRBJ2-5	CASSQLAGGLQETQYF	TGCGCCAGCAGCCAATTAGCGGGGGGCCTACAAGAGACCCAGTACTTC
-	12	TRBV7-9	-	TRBJ2-3	CASSPQTDTQYF	TGTGCCAGCAGCCCCCAGACAGATACGCAGTATTTT
-	14	TRBV6-1	TRBD2	TRBJ2-1	CASSFSGGGNEQFF	TGTGCCAGCAGCTTTAGCGGGGGCGGGAATGAGCAGTTCTTC